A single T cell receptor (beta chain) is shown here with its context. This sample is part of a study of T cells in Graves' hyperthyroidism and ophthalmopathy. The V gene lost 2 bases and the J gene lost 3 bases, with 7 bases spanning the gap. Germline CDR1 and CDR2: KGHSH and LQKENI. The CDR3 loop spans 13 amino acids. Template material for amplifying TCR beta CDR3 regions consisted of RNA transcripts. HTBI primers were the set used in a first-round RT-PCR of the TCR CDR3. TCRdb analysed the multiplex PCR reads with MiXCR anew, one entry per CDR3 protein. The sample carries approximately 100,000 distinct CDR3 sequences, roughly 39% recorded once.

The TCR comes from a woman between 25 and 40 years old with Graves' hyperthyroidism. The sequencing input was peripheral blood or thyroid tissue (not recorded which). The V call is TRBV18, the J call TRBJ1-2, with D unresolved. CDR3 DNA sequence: TGTGCCAGCTCACCATCGGGCGACTATGGCTACACCTTC. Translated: CASSPSGDYGYTF.